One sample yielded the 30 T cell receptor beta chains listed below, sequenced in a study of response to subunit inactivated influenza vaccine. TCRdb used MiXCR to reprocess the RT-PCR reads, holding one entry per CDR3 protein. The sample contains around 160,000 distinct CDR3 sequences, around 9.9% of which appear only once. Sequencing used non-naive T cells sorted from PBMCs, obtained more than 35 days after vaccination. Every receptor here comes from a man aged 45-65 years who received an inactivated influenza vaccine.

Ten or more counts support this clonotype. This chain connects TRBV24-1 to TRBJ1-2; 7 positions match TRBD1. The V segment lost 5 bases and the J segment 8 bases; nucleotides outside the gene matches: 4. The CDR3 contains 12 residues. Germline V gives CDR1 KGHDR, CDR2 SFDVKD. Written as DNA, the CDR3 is TGTGCCACCAGTGTCAGGGGGGACGGCTACACCTTC. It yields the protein CATSVRGDGYTF.

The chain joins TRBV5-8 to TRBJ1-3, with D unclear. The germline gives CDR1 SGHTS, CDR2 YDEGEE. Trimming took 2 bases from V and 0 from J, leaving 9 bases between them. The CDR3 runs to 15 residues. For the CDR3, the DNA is TGTGCCAGCAGCTTACTGGAAAGCTCTGGAAACACCATATATTTT. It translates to CASSLLESSGNTIYF.

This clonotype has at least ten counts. The CDR3 spells CSENRQGLETQYF. In DNA form, the CDR3 reads TGCAGCGAAAACAGACAGGGGTTGGAGACCCAGTACTTC. This rearrangement joins TRBV20-1 to TRBJ2-5; 8 bases line up with TRBD1. The germline gives CDR1 DFQATT, CDR2 SNEGSKA (reference sequence). The CDR3 sequence is 13 residues long.

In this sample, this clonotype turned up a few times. As DNA, the CDR3 is TGTGCCAGCAGCGCCGGGACTAGCGGCGAGCAGTACTTC. It translates to CASSAGTSGEQYF. The genes are TRBV9 and TRBJ2-7; 11 nucleotides line up with TRBD2. CDR3 size: 13 residues. The ends lost 3 bases at V and 6 bases at J; junction bases unmatched: 2. Germline CDR1 and CDR2: SGDLS and YYNGEE. The full variable domain, its missing parts supplied by reference TRBV9 and TRBJ2-7, is DSGVTQTPKHLITATGQRVTLRCSPRSGDLSVYWYQQSLDQGLQFLIQYYNGEERAKGNILERFSAQQFPDLHSELNLSSLELGDSALYFCASSAGTSGEQYFGPGTRLTVT.

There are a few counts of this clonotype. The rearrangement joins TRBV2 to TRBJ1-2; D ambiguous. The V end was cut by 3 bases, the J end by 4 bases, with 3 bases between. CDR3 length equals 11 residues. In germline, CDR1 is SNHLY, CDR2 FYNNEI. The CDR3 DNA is TGTGCCAGCAGTGACTCCTATGGCTACACCTTC. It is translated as CASSDSYGYTF.

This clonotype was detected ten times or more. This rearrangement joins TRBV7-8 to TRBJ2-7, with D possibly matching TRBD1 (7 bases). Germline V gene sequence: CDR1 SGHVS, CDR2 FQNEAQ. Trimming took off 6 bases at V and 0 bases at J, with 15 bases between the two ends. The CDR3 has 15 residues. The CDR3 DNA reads TGTGCCAGCAGTCCCTACAGGGGAGGCTCCTACGAGCAGTACTTC. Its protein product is CASSPYRGGSYEQYF.

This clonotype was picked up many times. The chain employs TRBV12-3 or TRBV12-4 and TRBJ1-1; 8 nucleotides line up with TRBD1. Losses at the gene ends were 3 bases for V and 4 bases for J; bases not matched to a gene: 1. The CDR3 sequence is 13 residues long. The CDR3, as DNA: TGTGCCAGCAGTTTGGACAGGGCCACTGAAGCTTTCTTT. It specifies CASSLDRATEAFF.

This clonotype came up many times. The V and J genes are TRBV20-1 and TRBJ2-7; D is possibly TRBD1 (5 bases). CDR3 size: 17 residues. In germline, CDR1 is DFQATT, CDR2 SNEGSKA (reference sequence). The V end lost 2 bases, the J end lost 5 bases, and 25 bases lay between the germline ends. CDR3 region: CSARPHAGQGGFHEQYF. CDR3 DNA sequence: TGCAGTGCTAGACCTCACGCCGGCCAGGGTGGTTTCCACGAGCAGTACTTC.

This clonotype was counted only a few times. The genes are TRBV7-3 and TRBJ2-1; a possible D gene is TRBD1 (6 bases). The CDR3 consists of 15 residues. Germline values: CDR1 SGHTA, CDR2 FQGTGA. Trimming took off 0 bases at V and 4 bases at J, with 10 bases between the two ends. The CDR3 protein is CASSLTRDKYNEQFF. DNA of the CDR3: TGTGCCAGCAGCTTAACTCGGGACAAGTACAATGAGCAGTTCTTC. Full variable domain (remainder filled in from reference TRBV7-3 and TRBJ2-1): GAGVSQTPSNKVTEKGKYVELRCDPISGHTALYWYRQSLGQGPEFLIYFQGTGAADDSGLPNDRFFAVRPEGSVSTLKIQRTERGDSAVYLCASSLTRDKYNEQFFGPGTRLTVL.

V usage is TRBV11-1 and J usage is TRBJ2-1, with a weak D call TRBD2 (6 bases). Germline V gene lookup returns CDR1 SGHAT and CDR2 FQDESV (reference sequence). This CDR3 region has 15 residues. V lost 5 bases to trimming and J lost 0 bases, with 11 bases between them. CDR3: CASSKDGSSYNEQFF. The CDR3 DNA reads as TGTGCCAGCAGCAAGGACGGGAGCTCCTACAATGAGCAGTTCTTC.

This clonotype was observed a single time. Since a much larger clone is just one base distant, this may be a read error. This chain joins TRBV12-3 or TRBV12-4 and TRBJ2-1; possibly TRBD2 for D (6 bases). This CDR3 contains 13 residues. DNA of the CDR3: TGTGCCAGCAGTATGGGGGGATACGATGAGCGGTTCTTC. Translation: CASSMGGYDERFF.

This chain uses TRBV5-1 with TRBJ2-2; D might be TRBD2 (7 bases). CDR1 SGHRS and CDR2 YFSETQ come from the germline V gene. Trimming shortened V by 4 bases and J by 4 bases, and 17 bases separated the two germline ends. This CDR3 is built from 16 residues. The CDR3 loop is CASSHGGAKATGELFF. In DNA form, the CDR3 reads TGCGCCAGCAGCCATGGGGGGGCGAAGGCCACCGGGGAGCTGTTTTTT.

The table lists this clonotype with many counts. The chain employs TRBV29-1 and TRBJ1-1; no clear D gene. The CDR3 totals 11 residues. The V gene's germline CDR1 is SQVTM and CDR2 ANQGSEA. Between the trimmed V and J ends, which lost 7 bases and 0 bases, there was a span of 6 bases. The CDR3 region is CSAVVNTEAFF. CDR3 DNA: TGCAGCGCGGTCGTGAACACTGAAGCTTTCTTT.

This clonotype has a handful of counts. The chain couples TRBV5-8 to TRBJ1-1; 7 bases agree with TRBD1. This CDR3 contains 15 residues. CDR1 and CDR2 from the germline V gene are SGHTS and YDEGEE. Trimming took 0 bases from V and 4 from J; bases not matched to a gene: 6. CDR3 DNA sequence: TGTGCCAGCAGCTTGGACAGGGACAGCGGCACTGAAGCTTTCTTT. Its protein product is CASSLDRDSGTEAFF.

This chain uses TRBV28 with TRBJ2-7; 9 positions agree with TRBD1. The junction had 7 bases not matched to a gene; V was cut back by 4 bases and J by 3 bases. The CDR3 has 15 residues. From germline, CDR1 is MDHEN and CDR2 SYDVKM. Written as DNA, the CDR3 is TGTGCCAGCAGTTCAACCGGGACAGGGTTCTACGAGCAGTACTTC. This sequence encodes CASSSTGTGFYEQYF.

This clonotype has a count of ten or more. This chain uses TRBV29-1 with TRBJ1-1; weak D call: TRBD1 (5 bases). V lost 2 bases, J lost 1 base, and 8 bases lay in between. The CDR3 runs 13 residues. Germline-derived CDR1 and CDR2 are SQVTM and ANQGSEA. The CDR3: CSVERQKNTEAFF. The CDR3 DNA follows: TGCAGCGTTGAAAGACAGAAGAACACTGAAGCTTTCTTT.

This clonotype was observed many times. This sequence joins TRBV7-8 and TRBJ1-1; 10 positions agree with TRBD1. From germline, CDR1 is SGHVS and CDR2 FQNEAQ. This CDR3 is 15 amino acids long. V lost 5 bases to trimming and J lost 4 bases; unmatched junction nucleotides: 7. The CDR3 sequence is CASSTRTGGITEAFF. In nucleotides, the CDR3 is TGTGCCAGCAGCACCCGGACAGGGGGAATCACTGAAGCTTTCTTT.

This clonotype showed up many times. The CDR3 nucleotides read TGTGCCAGCCGGAACACCGGGGAGCTGTTTTTT. It translates to CASRNTGELFF. The chain links TRBV6-2 or TRBV6-3 to TRBJ2-2; no clear D. CDR3 length: 11 residues. V was trimmed by 8 bases and J by 1 base, leaving 2 bases between them. Germline CDR1 is MNHEY and CDR2 is SVGEGT.

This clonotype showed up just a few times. DNA of the CDR3: TGTGCCAGCAGTCTCCTTGGACAGGGGCGCCACGAGCAGTACTTC. The encoded protein is CASSLLGQGRHEQYF. This chain connects TRBV27 to TRBJ2-7; TRBD1 matches 9 bases. Trimming took 5 bases from V and 5 from J; bases not matched to a gene: 10. Germline V gene data show CDR1 as MNHEY and CDR2 as SMNVEV (reference sequence). The CDR3 consists of 15 residues.

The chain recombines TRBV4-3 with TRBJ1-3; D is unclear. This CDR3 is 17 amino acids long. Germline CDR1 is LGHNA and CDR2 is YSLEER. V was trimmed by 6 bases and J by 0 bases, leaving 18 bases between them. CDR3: CASSPAYTTSSGNTIYF. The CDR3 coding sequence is TGCGCCAGCAGTCCCGCCTACACCACGAGCTCTGGAAACACCATATATTTT.

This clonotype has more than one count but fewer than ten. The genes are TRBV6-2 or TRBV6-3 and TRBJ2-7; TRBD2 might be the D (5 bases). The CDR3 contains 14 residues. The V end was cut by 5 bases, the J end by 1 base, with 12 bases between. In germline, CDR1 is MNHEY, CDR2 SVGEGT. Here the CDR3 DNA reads TGTGCCAGCAGTGTCCCCCGGGGTTCCTACGAGCAGTACTTC. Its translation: CASSVPRGSYEQYF.

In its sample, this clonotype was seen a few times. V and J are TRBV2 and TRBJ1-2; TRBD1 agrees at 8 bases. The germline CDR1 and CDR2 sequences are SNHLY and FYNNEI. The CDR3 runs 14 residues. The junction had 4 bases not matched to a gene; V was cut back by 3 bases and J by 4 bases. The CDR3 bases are TGTGCCAGCAGTGAGTGGGACAGGAGCTATGGCTACACCTTC. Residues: CASSEWDRSYGYTF.

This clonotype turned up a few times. In nucleotides, the CDR3 is TGTGCCAGCAGTTGGGGCGGGAGCGCCTACGAGCAGTACTTC. It yields the protein CASSWGGSAYEQYF. The chain couples TRBV12-3 or TRBV12-4 to TRBJ2-7, with 7 bases aligning to TRBD2. After removal of 4 bases from V and 2 bases from J, the junction contained 5 bases not matched to a gene. The CDR3 is made up of 14 amino acids.

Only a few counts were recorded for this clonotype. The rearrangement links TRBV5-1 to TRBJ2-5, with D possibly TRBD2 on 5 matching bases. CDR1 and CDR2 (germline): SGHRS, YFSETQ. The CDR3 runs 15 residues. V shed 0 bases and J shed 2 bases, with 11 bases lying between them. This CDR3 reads CASSLGTVLQETQYF. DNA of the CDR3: TGCGCCAGCAGCTTGGGGACTGTACTTCAAGAGACCCAGTACTTC.

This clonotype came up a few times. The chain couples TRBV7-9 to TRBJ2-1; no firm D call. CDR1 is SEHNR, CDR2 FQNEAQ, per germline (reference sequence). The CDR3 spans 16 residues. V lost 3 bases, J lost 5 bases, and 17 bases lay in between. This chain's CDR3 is CASSFSRTSKDNEQFF. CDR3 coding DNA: TGTGCCAGCAGCTTCTCAAGAACTTCCAAAGACAATGAGCAGTTCTTC.

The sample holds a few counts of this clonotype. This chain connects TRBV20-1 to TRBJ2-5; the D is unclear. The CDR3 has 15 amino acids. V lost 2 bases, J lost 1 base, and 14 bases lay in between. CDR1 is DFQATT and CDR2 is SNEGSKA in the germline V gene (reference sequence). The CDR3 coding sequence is TGCAGTGCTAGATACAACACGCGAGTCCAAGAGACCCAGTACTTC. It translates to CSARYNTRVQETQYF.

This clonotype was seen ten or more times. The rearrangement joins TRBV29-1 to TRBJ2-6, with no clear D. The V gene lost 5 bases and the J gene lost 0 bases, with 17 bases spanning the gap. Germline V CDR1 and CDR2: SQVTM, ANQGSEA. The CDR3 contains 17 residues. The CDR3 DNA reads TGCAGCGTTTGGCTTGGCGGCGCGGCCTCTGGGGCCAACGTCCTGACTTTC. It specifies CSVWLGGAASGANVLTF.

The CDR3, as DNA: TGTGCCAGCAGCTTAAGTTTTCTTGCGGGACGGCGATTGAACACTGAAGCTTTCTTT. Its translation: CASSLSFLAGRRLNTEAFF. This rearrangement joins TRBV11-2 to TRBJ1-1, with D maybe TRBD1 (5 bases). Germline V CDR1 and CDR2: SGHAT, FQNNGV. The CDR3 extends over 19 amino acids. Trimming pared 2 bases from V and 0 bases from J, leaving 22 bases between.

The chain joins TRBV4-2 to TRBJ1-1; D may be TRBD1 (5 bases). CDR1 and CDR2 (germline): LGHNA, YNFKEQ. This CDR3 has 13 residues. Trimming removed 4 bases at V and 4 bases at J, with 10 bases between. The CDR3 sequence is CASSRGRGTEAFF. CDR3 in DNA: TGTGCCAGCAGCCGGGGGAGGGGCACTGAAGCTTTCTTT.

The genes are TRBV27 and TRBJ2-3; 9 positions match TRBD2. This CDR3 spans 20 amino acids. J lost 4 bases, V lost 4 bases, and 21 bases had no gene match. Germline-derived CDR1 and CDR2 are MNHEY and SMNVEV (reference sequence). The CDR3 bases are TGTGCCAGCAGTTACCCCATCCAGCGGGGGGTCCCACCCAGCCCAGATACGCAGTATTTT. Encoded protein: CASSYPIQRGVPPSPDTQYF.